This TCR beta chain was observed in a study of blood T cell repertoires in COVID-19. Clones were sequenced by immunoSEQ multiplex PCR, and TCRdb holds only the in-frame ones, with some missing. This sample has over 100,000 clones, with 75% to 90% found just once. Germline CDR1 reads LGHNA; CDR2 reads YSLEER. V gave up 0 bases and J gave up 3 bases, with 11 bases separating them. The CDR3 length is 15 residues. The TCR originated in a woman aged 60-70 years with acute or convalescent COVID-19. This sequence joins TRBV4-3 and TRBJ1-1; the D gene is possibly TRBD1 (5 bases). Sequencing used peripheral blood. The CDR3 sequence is CASSQEEPGDTEAFF. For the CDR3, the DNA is TGCGCCAGCAGCCAAGAGGAACCGGGGGACACTGAAGCTTTCTTT.